This is a list of T cell receptor beta chains from one sample in a study of T cell changes during pregnancy in multiple sclerosis. Profiling relied on immunoSEQ multiplex PCR, and the TCRdb table lists in-frame clones only, not all of them. This sample has approximately 40,000 clones, with around 90% found just once. This specimen consisted of CD8+ T cells from peripheral blood mononuclear cells, obtained in the third trimester of pregnancy. These receptors were collected from a female donor with multiple sclerosis, enrolled in a pregnancy study. Each CDR3 is given without its conserved first and last residue. Some rows mark clone size as missing; the rest say once, few, many or name a class of expanded clone.

TRBV30,once,AWSVGAGYNEQF
TRBV7-8,-,ASSFGQGTSYEQY
TRBV4-3,-,ASSQDLAGWTLGETQY
TRBV4-1,-,ASSLAGTGGIYEQY
TRBV7-6,-,ASSLKSRLAGVFSYNEQF
TRBV23-1,-,ASSHRDRGYEQY
TRBV6-5,once,ASSPRGKNIQY
TRBV27,-,ASSLRDSLAYEQY
TRBV7-2,-,ASSGDSPVEPTDTQY
TRBV2,-,AIQGGETQY
TRBV13,once,ASSQTGKEQY
TRBV7-5,-,ARSLRGLAKNIQY
TRBV7-6,-,ASSLVRGEQF
TRBV4-3,-,ASSQEFQSSAVGLF
TRBV7-9,-,ASSFSLTNTGELF
TRBV7-9,-,ASSTRLAYNEQF
TRBV7-3,-,ASSLRSGSQDEQF
TRBV11-2,-,ASSAGTSGRAPRETQY
TRBV28,few,ASSLGLAGTYEQF
TRBV6-5,-,ASSYARDYGYT
TRBV7-3,-,ASSPQGTSVYEQY
TRBV28,once,ASSLMGQAMGLAKNIQY
TRBV14,-,ASSQSPGAEQY
TRBV5-4,-,ASSLGASPTYEQY
TRBV10-3,-,AIQDRGADTQY
TRBV5-4,-,ASRPDSDVTEAF
TRBV28,once,ASTLSASGVYEQY
TRBV28,-,ASTKDRYTEAF
TRBV27,-,ASSLGTSGSNEQF
TRBV5-4,-,ASSLGLGQPQH
TRBV13,-,ASSLPGVVDEQY
TRBV7-4,-,ASSLGLGGGNYGYT
TRBV6-1,-,ASSEARLGEF
TRBV2,few,ASSDQGWQPQH
TRBV7-8,-,ASSMNRGHEQF
TRBV2,-,ASSEKRREGLGYEQY
TRBV7-8,-,ASSLLQGTYEQY
TRBV29-1,-,SVRVRYEQY
TRBV7-2,-,ASSSTRSEQF
TRBV19,-,ASSAVAGDNTGELF
TRBV13,-,ASSLGGSKD
TRBV29-1,-,SVENRLGSADTQY
TRBV27,-,ASSRTSGTYEQY
TRBV9,-,ASSVEGGASTDTQY
TRBV5-6,-,ASSLGFSIYAADTQY